The next 16 T cell receptor beta chains were all read from a single sample in a study of CD8+CD57+ T cells in acquired aplastic anemia (dated by TCRdb to about 2018). Sequencing used an Illumina HiSeq 2000. Profiling of TCR beta VDJ combinations and CDR3 sequences used genomic DNA as the template. The public sequencing data were trimmed at Q25 with fastp and processed into clonotypes with MiXCR by TCRdb, which kept only in-frame beta chains. Rows with a matching CDR3 protein are joined into one entry that keeps the most common DNA and genes. Recorded for this sample are more than 150,000 distinct CDR3 sequences; 40% to 50% of them occurred a single time. Under 3.5% of the sample comes from the top ten. Sequencing was done on a sample of sorted CD4+, CD8+, or CD8+CD57+ T cells (not recorded which) from PBMCs. The receptor set was obtained from a human donor in good health.

A remark on this clonotype: At one of its ends the junction is not consistent with the germline gene, which may arise from a read error. The CDR3 region is CASSFLTGRDAVF. For the CDR3, the DNA is TGTGCCAGCAGCTTTTTGACAGGGAGGGATGCAGTCTTT. The rearrangement joins TRBV7-2 to TRBJ1-1, with 7 bases that match TRBD1. From germline, CDR1 is SGHTA and CDR2 FQGNSA. The CDR3 is 13 amino acids. The full variable domain, its missing parts supplied by reference TRBV7-2 and TRBJ1-1, is GAGVSQSPSNKVTEKGKDVELRCDPISGHTALYWYRQSLGQGLEFLIYFQGNSAPDKSGLPSDRFSAERTGGSVSTLTIQRTQQEDSAVYLCASSFLTGRDAVFGQGTRLTVV.

As concerns this clonotype: One end of the junction does not line up with germline, which may come from a read error. This chain uses TRBV7-9 with TRBJ2-2, with D perhaps TRBD2 (6 bases). Germline CDR1 is SEHNR and CDR2 is FQNEAQ (reference sequence). The CDR3 spans 12 residues. CDR3 sequence reads: CASSLLSGGLFF. The CDR3 DNA is TGTGCCAGCAGCTTACTTTCCGGGGGGCTGTTTTTT.

This clonotype was counted a few times. The gene calls are TRBV11-3 and TRBJ2-1; 9 bases are shared with TRBD2. V trimming: 1 base; J trimming: 4 bases; junction bases outside the gene matches: 5. Germline lookup yields CDR1 SGHNT and CDR2 YENEEA. The CDR3 extends over 16 amino acids. CDR3 sequence (DNA): TGTGCCAGCAGCTTAGCGTTTGCGGGAGGGTACAATGAGCAGTTCTTC. It specifies CASSLAFAGGYNEQFF.

This clonotype was seen at least ten times. The gene calls are TRBV12-3 or TRBV12-4 and TRBJ2-7; 12 bases are shared with TRBD2. Germline trimming cut 5 bases from V and 3 bases from J; bases unmatched to any gene: 5. This CDR3 has 15 residues. The CDR3: CASSPVTSGSYEQYF. The CDR3, as DNA: TGTGCCAGCAGTCCGGTGACTAGCGGGAGCTACGAGCAGTACTTC.

This clonotype was counted at least ten times. V usage is TRBV4-1 and J usage is TRBJ2-7; TRBD2 matches at 8 bases. V trimming: 5 bases; J trimming: 7 bases; junction bases outside the gene matches: 16. Looked up from germline, CDR1 is MGHRA and CDR2 is YSYEKL. This CDR3 comprises 16 residues. This chain's CDR3 is CASSFDSGNSPGEQYF. CDR3 in DNA: TGCGCCAGCAGCTTCGATAGCGGGAATTCCCCCGGTGAGCAGTACTTC.

The chain has TRBV24-1 and TRBJ2-1, with TRBD1 identical over 7 bases. Unmatched junction bases numbered 4, after V lost 4 bases and J lost 8 bases. The CDR3 contains 13 residues. Germline V gene data show CDR1 as KGHDR and CDR2 as SFDVKD. CDR3 DNA sequence: TGTGCCACCAGTGACACCGACAGGGATGAGCAGTTCTTC. This encodes CATSDTDRDEQFF.

In regard to this clonotype: Its ends do not fully match the called genes, so a read error is possible. The V and J genes are TRBV29-1 and TRBJ2-2, with a weak D call TRBD1 (6 bases). The CDR3 has 13 amino acids. CDR1 and CDR2 (germline): SQVTM, ANQGSEA. The chain's CDR3 is CSIEKGGVGELFF. In nucleotides, the CDR3 is TGCAGCATTGAAAAAGGGGGTGTCGGGGAGCTGTTTTTT.

As concerns this clonotype: Because it lacks the conserved phenylalanine or tryptophan at the end, this CDR3 is likely a read error. The rearrangement uses TRBV19 and TRBJ2-5; a possible D gene is TRBD2 (5 bases). This CDR3 comprises 14 residues. The V gene's germline CDR1 is LNHDA and CDR2 SQIVND (reference sequence). Trimming removed 5 bases at V and 5 bases at J, with 15 bases between. The CDR3 nucleotides are TGTGCCAGTAGTCCATGGAGGAGTCCCGAGACCCAGTACTCC. It translates to CASSPWRSPETQYS.

This clonotype was picked up many times. The chain joins TRBV20-1 to TRBJ2-1, with 9 bases aligning to TRBD2. Germline lookup yields CDR1 DFQATT and CDR2 SNEGSKA (reference sequence). The CDR3 is made up of 14 amino acids. Unmatched junction bases numbered 5, after V lost 3 bases and J lost 5 bases. The CDR3 protein is CSARATSGNNEQFF. The CDR3 region has the DNA TGCAGTGCTAGGGCGACTAGCGGAAACAATGAGCAGTTCTTC.

There are many counts of this clonotype. The J gene is TRBJ2-7, the V gene TRBV15; no reliable D call. V lost 0 bases and J 9 bases, leaving 12 bases between the germline ends. The germline V gene has CDR1 LNHNV and CDR2 YYDKDF (reference sequence). This CDR3 region has 13 residues. The CDR3 DNA sequence: TGTGCCACCAGCAGAGATTCTCCCGACCCGCAGTACTTC. Translation gives CATSRDSPDPQYF. Complete variable domain (other parts from reference TRBV15 and TRBJ2-7): DAMVIQNPRYQVTQFGKPVTLSCSQTLNHNVMYWYQQKSSQAPKLLFHYYDKDFNNEADTPDNFQSRRPNTSFCFLDIRSPGLGDTAMYLCATSRDSPDPQYFGPGTRLTVT.

This clonotype was detected a few times. V usage is TRBV6-1 and J usage is TRBJ2-1, with 9 positions matching TRBD2. V dropped 8 bases and J dropped 7; count of bases not matched to a gene: 3. This CDR3 contains 12 residues. Looked up from germline, CDR1 is MNHNS and CDR2 is SASEGT. The CDR3 loop is CASRREGNEQFF. Written as DNA, the CDR3 is TGTGCCAGCCGGCGGGAGGGTAATGAGCAGTTCTTC.

The sample holds many counts of this clonotype. The CDR3 DNA is TGTGCCAGCAGTTACGGAGGGGGTGAAGCTTTCTTT. As protein: CASSYGGGEAFF. The chain carries TRBV6-6 and TRBJ1-1, with D possibly matching TRBD1 (6 bases). The CDR3 spans 12 residues. The germline V and J ends were trimmed by 2 bases and 7 bases, with 8 bases remaining between them. Germline V gene lookup returns CDR1 MNHNY and CDR2 SVGAGI (reference sequence).

Comment on this clonotype: Relative to the germline gene, one junction end is altered; a read error may explain this. J is TRBJ2-5 and V is TRBV6-5; 10 nucleotides agree with TRBD1. The CDR3 has 8 amino acids. Germline-derived CDR1 and CDR2 are MNHEY and SVGAGI. The DNA for the CDR3 is TGTGCCAGCGGGACAGGGGACTTC. Translation: CASGTGDF.

This clonotype appeared a single time. The chain has TRBV12-5 and TRBJ2-1, with 15 positions matching TRBD2. Germline V CDR1 and CDR2: LGHNT, FRNRAP. After removal of 5 bases from V and 4 bases from J, the junction contained 9 bases not matched to a gene. This CDR3 has 18 residues. Written as DNA, the CDR3 is TGTGCTAGTGGTGGGACTAGCGGGAGGCCCTCCCTTTACAATGAGCAGTTCTTC. This gives the protein CASGGTSGRPSLYNEQFF.

The chain carries TRBV29-1 and TRBJ2-1; unclear D gene. Trimming pared 6 bases from V and 8 bases from J, leaving 17 bases between. This CDR3 region has 13 residues. The germline V gene encodes CDR1 SQVTM and CDR2 ANQGSEA. DNA of the CDR3: TGCAGCGTGCGTCGGGTACCTGGGGATGAGCAGTTCTTC. The encoded protein is CSVRRVPGDEQFF.

This clonotype came up many times. The chain links TRBV20-1 to TRBJ2-7; D unclear. This CDR3 is 13 amino acids long. Trimming took 5 bases from V and 4 from J, leaving 15 bases between them. The germline CDR1 and CDR2 sequences are DFQATT and SNEGSKA (reference sequence). The CDR3 loop reads CSALRDTTYEQYF. The CDR3 DNA is TGCAGTGCTCTCAGAGACACTACTTACGAGCAGTACTTC.